Below, 31 T cell receptor beta chains from the same sample are listed, as sequenced in a study of blood T cell repertoires in COVID-19. The method was immunoSEQ multiplex PCR; TCRdb's version includes in-frame clones alone and lacks a portion of them. The top ten clones hold 28% of a sample with over 70,000 clones, about 80% of them seen once. Sequencing was carried out using peripheral blood. All receptors derive from a human donor in a cohort sampled during active COVID-19.

The chain employs TRBV7-2 and TRBJ1-5; 8 nucleotides agree with TRBD1. J lost 5 bases, V lost 3 bases, and 3 bases had no gene match. There are 14 residues in the CDR3. Germline V gene data show CDR1 as SGHTA and CDR2 as FQGNSA. In nucleotides, the CDR3 is TGTGCCAGCAGCTTCGGCAGGGGGCATCAGCCCCAGCATTTT. Translation: CASSFGRGHQPQHF.

The gene calls are TRBV5-8 and TRBJ1-1; unclear D gene. The germline V gene has CDR1 SGHTS and CDR2 YDEGEE. The V end lost 1 base, the J end lost 3 bases, and 13 bases lay between the germline ends. The CDR3 length is 15 residues. CDR3 DNA sequence: TGTGCCAGCAGCTTGAATTCAGGTTGGGACACTGAAGCTTTCTTT. Translation: CASSLNSGWDTEAFF.

In the case of this clone: A read error may account for a junction end that differs from germline. Other nucleotide sequences from this sample produce the same CDR3. The chain combines TRBV16 with TRBJ2-5; 13 nucleotides align to TRBD2. The CDR3 runs 18 residues. Germline lookup yields CDR1 KGHSY and CDR2 FQNENV. CDR3 amino acids: CASSQRTSGGVYQETQYF. Written as DNA, the CDR3 is TGCGCCAGCAGCCAGAGGACTAGCGGGGGTGTCTATCAAGAGACCCAGTACTTC.

The chain couples TRBV5-6 to TRBJ2-7; D is uncertain. V lost 0 bases to trimming and J lost 5 bases, with 9 bases between them. This CDR3 is built from 13 residues. From germline, CDR1 is SGHDT and CDR2 YYEEEE. As DNA, the CDR3 is TGTGCCAGCAGCTTGGCCGGGTTTGACGAGCAGTACTTC. Translation gives CASSLAGFDEQYF.

This clone has just a few counts. This chain joins TRBV10-3 and TRBJ1-6, with 11 bases lining up with TRBD1. The V gene's germline CDR1 is ENHRY and CDR2 SYGVKD. This CDR3 is 15 amino acids long. The V segment lost 6 bases and the J segment 9 bases; nucleotides outside the gene matches: 7. This CDR3 is CAISPGQGAGSPLHF. The DNA for the CDR3 is TGTGCCATCAGCCCCGGACAGGGGGCTGGTTCACCCCTCCACTTT.

The chain joins TRBV6-1 to TRBJ1-1; weak D call: TRBD1 (5 bases). V was cut by 2 bases and J by 6 bases, with 16 bases left in between. The CDR3 runs 15 residues. Germline CDR1 and CDR2: MNHNS and SASEGT. This chain's CDR3 is CASSEIFQGLSEAFF. In DNA form, the CDR3 reads TGTGCCAGCAGTGAAATTTTCCAGGGACTCTCTGAAGCTTTCTTT.

The J gene is TRBJ2-2, the V gene TRBV3-1 (or the pseudogene TRBV3-2); D gene unclear. Trimming took off 1 base at V and 7 bases at J, with 4 bases between the two ends. This CDR3 contains 12 residues. The V gene's germline CDR1 is LGHDT and CDR2 YNNKEL (reference sequence). The CDR3 nucleotides are TGTGCCAGCAGCCAAGTAATCGGGGAGCTGTTTTTT. Translation gives CASSQVIGELFF.

The gene calls are TRBV5-1 and TRBJ2-4; a possible D gene is TRBD1 (6 bases). The CDR3 spans 13 residues. V was pared by 3 bases and J by 8 bases, with 12 bases between. From germline, CDR1 is SGHRS and CDR2 YFSETQ. CDR3 nucleotide sequence: TGCGCCAGCAGCTCCCAGGGGTGGGACATTCAGTACTTC. The encoded protein is CASSSQGWDIQYF.

The chain couples TRBV7-3 to TRBJ2-6, with D tentatively TRBD1 (5 bases). Trimming took off 5 bases at V and 2 bases at J, with 13 bases between the two ends. The germline V gene encodes CDR1 SGHTA and CDR2 FQGTGA. This CDR3 is built from 16 residues. The CDR3 DNA is TGTGCCAGCAGCGTGACAGTTCGCACTGGGGCCAACGTCCTGACTTTC. It encodes CASSVTVRTGANVLTF.

The chain links TRBV5-1 to TRBJ1-2; the D is unclear. The CDR3 totals 15 residues. Trimming took 0 bases from V and 6 from J, leaving 15 bases between them. Per the germline V gene, CDR1 is SGHRS and CDR2 is YFSETQ. The CDR3 DNA sequence: TGCGCCAGCAGCTTGGTGGGGAGAAAGGAAGATGGCTACACCTTC. It encodes CASSLVGRKEDGYTF.

The CDR3 DNA follows: TGCGCCAGCAGCCAGACAGGGTTTGTCACTGAAGCTTTCTTT. Its protein is CASSQTGFVTEAFF. This chain connects TRBV4-1 to TRBJ1-1; 7 positions match TRBD1. The CDR3 totals 14 residues. The ends lost 3 bases at V and 4 bases at J; junction bases unmatched: 5. CDR1 and CDR2 from the germline V gene are MGHRA and YSYEKL.

This clone turned up a few times. The chain employs TRBV2 and TRBJ1-1; D is perhaps TRBD1 (5 bases). This CDR3 is 14 amino acids long. CDR1 SNHLY and CDR2 FYNNEI come from the germline V gene. V dropped 2 bases and J dropped 4 bases, with 11 bases sitting between them. Here the CDR3 reads CASSEPQVTTEAFF. The CDR3, as DNA: TGTGCCAGCAGTGAACCACAGGTTACCACTGAAGCTTTCTTT.

The chain recombines TRBV5-1 with TRBJ2-1; 8 bases agree with TRBD1. The germline gives CDR1 SGHRS, CDR2 YFSETQ. This CDR3 has 14 amino acids. J lost 7 bases, V lost 4 bases, and 7 bases had no gene match. In DNA, the CDR3 is TGCGCCAGCAGCCCCGACAGGGGAAAGAATGAGCAGTTCTTC. It translates to CASSPDRGKNEQFF.

The rearrangement joins TRBV25-1 to TRBJ1-2, with a tentative D call TRBD1 (5 bases). V shed 0 bases and J shed 4 bases, with 18 bases lying between them. The germline CDR1 and CDR2 sequences are MGHDK and SYGVNS. This CDR3 has 17 amino acids. The CDR3, as DNA: TGTGCCAGCAGTGAATATATTCTGGGGCAGTCACCCTATGGCTACACCTTC. It yields the protein CASSEYILGQSPYGYTF.

V and J are TRBV2 and TRBJ1-3; the D gene is possibly TRBD1 (5 bases). The CDR3 sequence is 12 residues long. In germline, CDR1 is SNHLY, CDR2 FYNNEI. V lost 10 bases and J lost 3, with 10 bases in between. The CDR3, as DNA: TGTGCCACCAGGGCCCTTGGAAACACCATATATTTT. It yields the protein CATRALGNTIYF.

This clone was counted between two and nine times. The V call is TRBV6-5, the J call TRBJ1-2; weak D call: TRBD1 (5 bases). Per the germline V gene, CDR1 is MNHEY and CDR2 is SVGAGI. The CDR3 is 13 amino acids. Trimming cost V 10 bases and J 7 bases, with 19 bases left between them. CDR3 region: CATRDAGRGGYTF. CDR3 DNA sequence: TGTGCCACCAGGGACGCTGGGCGGGGTGGCTACACCTTC.

V and J are TRBV10-1 and TRBJ2-3, with a possible D match to TRBD2 (5 bases). Trimming left V 0 bases short and J 7 bases short, with 14 bases between. This CDR3 contains 15 residues. Germline lookup yields CDR1 WNHNN and CDR2 SYGVQD (reference sequence). CDR3: CASSESTARRYTQYF. In DNA form, the CDR3 reads TGCGCCAGCAGTGAGTCGACCGCGCGGAGGTATACGCAGTATTTT.

The rearrangement joins TRBV28 to TRBJ1-6; 10 bases line up with TRBD1. In germline, CDR1 is MDHEN, CDR2 SYDVKM. The CDR3 totals 16 residues. V lost 6 bases to trimming and J lost 0 bases; unmatched junction nucleotides: 2. CDR3 DNA sequence: TGTGCCAGCAGGGGACAGGGGAGCTCCTATAATTCACCCCTCCACTTT. The encoded protein is CASRGQGSSYNSPLHF.

Here the CDR3 DNA reads TGTGCCAGTAGTATAGCGGGACTCGGGGAAAAACTGTTTTTT. Its protein is CASSIAGLGEKLFF. J is TRBJ1-4 and V is TRBV19; TRBD1 might be the D (5 bases). The germline CDR1 and CDR2 sequences are LNHDA and SQIVND (reference sequence). The CDR3 is made up of 14 amino acids. Trimming left V 1 base short and J 8 bases short, with 11 bases between.

The chain carries TRBV12-5 and TRBJ1-1; D not resolved. Trimming left V 8 bases short and J 1 base short, with 11 bases between. CDR3 length: 13 amino acids. CDR1 LGHNT and CDR2 FRNRAP come from the germline V gene. CDR3 bases: TGTGCTAGTTTAATACGAGGGAACACTGAAGCTTTCTTT. This translates into CASLIRGNTEAFF. The variable domain in full, completed from reference TRBV12-5 and TRBJ1-1, reads DARVTQTPRHKVTEMGQEVTMRCQPILGHNTVFWYRQTMMQGLELLAYFRNRAPLDDSGMPKDRFSAEMPDATLATLKIQPSEPRDSAVYFCASLIRGNTEAFFGQGTRLTVV.

The rearrangement uses TRBV2 and TRBJ2-3; 8 bases match TRBD1. CDR1 and CDR2 from the germline V gene are SNHLY and FYNNEI. After removal of 8 bases from V and 0 bases from J, the junction contained 4 bases not matched to a gene. This CDR3 is built from 14 residues. The CDR3 here is CASRGDRSTDTQYF. DNA of the CDR3: TGTGCCAGCCGAGGGGACAGGAGCACAGATACGCAGTATTTT.

The rearrangement joins TRBV7-9 to TRBJ2-2; a weak D match, TRBD2 (5 bases). CDR3 length equals 18 residues. Trimming cost V 5 bases and J 0 bases, with 19 bases left between them. Germline V gene lookup returns CDR1 SEHNR and CDR2 FQNEAQ (reference sequence). The CDR3 here is CASSTPAGRIANTGELFF. The CDR3 nucleotides are TGTGCCAGCAGCACACCCGCGGGCAGAATAGCGAACACCGGGGAGCTGTTTTTT.

V is TRBV5-1 and J is TRBJ2-4; D unclear. The germline gives CDR1 SGHRS, CDR2 YFSETQ. Trimming stripped 0 bases from V and 1 base from J, with 11 bases between. CDR3 length: 16 amino acids. CDR3: CASSLEPSSAKNIQYF. DNA of the CDR3: TGCGCCAGCAGCTTGGAACCCAGTTCGGCCAAAAACATTCAGTACTTC.

The J gene is TRBJ2-3, the V gene TRBV10-2; maybe TRBD2 (5 bases). The CDR3 is 13 amino acids. Germline V gene data show CDR1 as WSHSY and CDR2 as SAAADI. Trimming removed 3 bases from V and 5 bases from J, with 9 bases in between. CDR3 sequence: CASSDLAKDTQYF. The CDR3 nucleotides are TGCGCCAGCAGTGATCTAGCCAAAGATACGCAGTATTTT.

The chain recombines TRBV13 with TRBJ2-5; 8 positions match TRBD1. V lost 8 bases to trimming and J lost 9 bases; unmatched junction nucleotides: 11. The CDR3 contains 13 residues. CDR1 PRHDT and CDR2 FYEKMQ come from the germline V gene (reference sequence). CDR3 in DNA: TGTGCCAGCCAGCGCAGGGGGCGACACCCCCAGTACTTC. Translating it yields CASQRRGRHPQYF.

The chain couples TRBV6-6 to TRBJ1-6, with TRBD1 identical over 7 bases. Germline CDR1 and CDR2: MNHNY and SVGAGI (reference sequence). This CDR3 has 14 amino acids. V shed 6 bases, J shed 10 bases, and the junction held 9 bases outside the gene matches. CDR3 loop: CASSLTGEESPLHF. The DNA for the CDR3 is TGTGCCAGCAGCCTTACAGGGGAGGAATCACCCCTCCACTTT.

The J gene is TRBJ2-7, the V gene TRBV11-2, with TRBD1 matching 8 bases. The CDR3 has 15 residues. Germline CDR1 reads SGHAT; CDR2 reads FQNNGV. The V and J ends lost 4 bases and 2 bases, in that order; junction bases with no gene match: 7. CDR3 in amino acids: CASSYTGGSAYEQYF. CDR3 bases: TGTGCCAGCAGCTATACAGGGGGATCGGCCTACGAGCAGTACTTC.

CDR3 nucleotides: TGTGCCAGCACCAGCATGATACGGGGAAATGAGCAGTTCTTC. Encoded protein: CASTSMIRGNEQFF. The chain links TRBV6-5 to TRBJ2-1; tentatively, D is TRBD2 (5 bases). Germline CDR1 MNHEY, CDR2 SVGAGI. The CDR3 is 14 amino acids. Trimming removed 7 bases at V and 7 bases at J, with 17 bases between.

This sequence joins TRBV7-9 and TRBJ2-6, with a weak D call TRBD1 (5 bases). The ends were cut back, 5 bases at V and 5 bases at J, with 19 bases in the middle. The CDR3 covers 17 residues. The germline V gene has CDR1 SEHNR and CDR2 FQNEAQ (reference sequence). The CDR3 sequence is CASSVVGQELWANVLTF. The CDR3 DNA reads TGTGCCAGCAGCGTAGTGGGGCAGGAGCTCTGGGCCAACGTCCTGACTTTC.

The chain carries TRBV6-5 and TRBJ2-1; TRBD1 is a possible D gene (6 bases). V shed 6 bases and J shed 9 bases, with 18 bases lying between them. CDR3 length: 14 residues. Germline-derived CDR1 and CDR2 are MNHEY and SVGAGI. CDR3 in DNA: TGTGCCAGCAGCAAACAGGGATCGATGGGTGAGCAGTTCTTC. The encoded protein is CASSKQGSMGEQFF.

This clone was seen many times. The chain links TRBV5-1 to TRBJ2-5, with 7 bases that match TRBD1. Germline assignment: CDR1 SGHRS and CDR2 YFSETQ. The length of the CDR3 is 15 residues. V shed 3 bases and J 3 bases; nucleotides not matched to a gene: 8. The CDR3, as DNA: TGCGCCAGCAGCTCATGGGACAGCGCTAAAGAGACCCAGTACTTC. This codes for CASSSWDSAKETQYF.